This T cell receptor beta chain was profiled in a study of OX40 agonist ivuxolimab in advanced cancers. About the study: Patients were approximately 80% male with ages roughly 23 to 79, mean approximately 58. Study-wide results and caveats: Low normalized T-cell clonal expansion was also seen in some nonresponders. On average, CD8+ T cells showed a greater number of expanded clones than CD4+.

On this clone: Its antigen is unidentified.

Assay used: immunoSEQ multiplex PCR; TCRdb lists only in-frame clones, some missing. The repertoire includes roughly 49,000 clones, about three quarters of them detected once, and 7.9% sits in the top ten. At baseline, cycle 4 day 1, and cycle 7 day 1, blood was sampled. The clonotype originates from an adult with an advanced solid tumor such as melanoma, head and neck, liver or kidney cancer. The sample was CD4+ or CD8+ T cells sorted from blood, taken in a trial of the OX40 agonist ivuxolimab.

CDR3 sequence: CASSPRQGETEAFF. The CDR3 DNA reads TGTGCCAGCTCACCACGACAGGGAGAGACTGAAGCTTTCTTT. This rearrangement joins TRBV18 to TRBJ1-1; TRBD1 agrees at 7 bases. There are 14 residues in the CDR3. Germline loops: CDR1 KGHSH, CDR2 LQKENI. After removal of 1 base from V and 5 bases from J, the junction contained 4 bases not matched to a gene.